The 5 T cell receptor beta chains given below trace back to one sample, sequenced in a study of control samples from healthy donors and cancer patients. Method: immunoSEQ multiplex PCR; TCRdb's copy keeps in-frame clones and lacks some. The profile shows 120,000 or so clones, around 92% of them singletons. The sample comprised PBMCs. These receptors were taken from an elderly man with head and neck cancer.

This clone was picked up a small number of times. The chain combines TRBV7-2 with TRBJ2-1; 12 bases map to TRBD2. V dropped 0 bases and J dropped 8; count of bases not matched to a gene: 8. The length of the CDR3 is 17 residues. The germline V gene has CDR1 SGHTA and CDR2 FQGNSA. This CDR3 is CASSLARLAGDLHEQFF. The CDR3 DNA reads TGTGCCAGCAGCTTAGCGCGACTAGCGGGAGATCTTCATGAGCAGTTCTTC.

This clone was observed a handful of times. The CDR3 is CASSDGQGLKPQHF. The CDR3 region has the DNA TGTGCCAGCAGTGACGGTCAGGGACTAAAGCCCCAGCATTTT. V is TRBV6-4 and J is TRBJ1-5, with a weak D call TRBD1 (5 bases). This CDR3 region has 14 residues. The V end lost 2 bases, the J end lost 8 bases, and 13 bases lay between the germline ends. Germline V gene sequence: CDR1 MRHNA, CDR2 SNTAGT.

This chain joins TRBV19 and TRBJ1-6; the match to TRBD1 covers 7 bases. Germline trimming cut 6 bases from V and 8 bases from J; bases unmatched to any gene: 7. Germline V gene data show CDR1 as LNHDA and CDR2 as SQIVND (reference sequence). The CDR3 has 14 residues. CDR3 region: CASRLGTAHSPLHF. The CDR3 region has the DNA TGTGCCAGTAGGTTGGGGACAGCCCATTCACCCCTCCACTTT.

V gene TRBV9 combines with J gene TRBJ2-5, with 7 bases lining up with TRBD1. Germline assignment: CDR1 SGDLS and CDR2 YYNGEE. There are 15 residues in the CDR3. With V trimmed by 0 bases and J by 5 bases, 7 bases remained unmatched. DNA of the CDR3: TGTGCCAGCAGCGTAGCCCTGACAGGGATGGAGACCCAGTACTTC. Translation: CASSVALTGMETQYF.

The chain recombines TRBV6-2 or TRBV6-3 with TRBJ2-5, with TRBD2 matching 7 bases. There are 16 residues in the CDR3. The V gene's germline CDR1 is MNHEY and CDR2 SVGEGT. The junction had 11 bases not matched to a gene; V was cut back by 6 bases and J by 1 base. The CDR3 nucleotides read TGTGCCAGCAGCCCCGGTGGTAGCGGGTTCCAAGAGACCCAGTACTTC. This sequence encodes CASSPGGSGFQETQYF.